This TCR beta chain appears in the sequencing data of a study of T cell clonality in common variable immunodeficiency. Germline V CDR1 and CDR2: DFQATT, SNEGSKA (reference sequence). There are 12 residues in the CDR3. V lost 5 bases and J 1 base, leaving 8 bases between the germline ends. The table lists this clone with many counts. With the read ending 3 residues before the CDR3 end, the germline J gene is used to fill in that end. The same CDR3 arises from other DNA sequences in this sample as well. This table comes from immunoSEQ multiplex PCR, and its TCRdb copy is limited to in-frame clones, with some not included. The sample offers under 60,000 clones and no singletons, the top ten holding approximately 3%.

What was sequenced was peripheral blood mononuclear cells. This receptor was identified in a person aged 18 to 75 in good health. This rearrangement joins TRBV20-1 to TRBJ1-1, with D perhaps matching TRBD1 (5 bases). The DNA read from the CDR3 is TGCAGTGCTGGCCAGGGGAACACTGAA. This translates into CSAGQGNTE. In full, the CDR3 reads CSAGQGNTEAFF.